Listed below are T cell receptor beta chains from one sample, sequenced in a study of blood T cells in healthy people across ages. TCRdb reanalysed the 5' RACE reads using MiXCR and keeps one entry per CDR3 protein. Of around 800,000 distinct CDR3 sequences listed, more than 40% are singletons. Sequenced input: blood. These receptors came from a man aged 55 to 70 in good health. The CDR3 runs from the conserved cysteine through the conserved F or W. The D gene is left open where the match is weak. Rows may omit the clone size; those that give it use once, few, many or a size class.

TRBJ1-4 - TRBV7-9 - CASSSSGAPEKLFF TGTGCCAGCAGTTCCTCAGGGGCGCCTGAAAAACTGTTTTTT
TRBJ2-7 - TRBV3-1 TRBD1 CASSQTGQVTYEQYF TGTGCCAGCAGCCAGACGGGACAGGTGACCTACGAGCAGTACTTC
TRBJ2-5 few TRBV12-3/TRBV12-4 - CASSLASGGLGFGETQYF TGTGCCAGCAGTTTAGCTTCTGGGGGCCTTGGTTTTGGAGAGACCCAGTACTTC
TRBJ1-2 - TRBV14 - CASSQDLGSDYGYTF TGTGCCAGCAGCCAAGATCTTGGGTCCGACTATGGCTACACCTTC
TRBJ1-2 many TRBV7-2 - CASSLGIGTSGDYTF TGTGCCAGCAGCTTAGGGATCGGGACGTCAGGTGACTACACCTTC
TRBJ2-2 - TRBV10-1 - CASSGGGGMTELFF TGCGCCAGCAGTGGAGGAGGGGGGATGACGGAGCTGTTTTTT
TRBJ2-7 - TRBV4-1 TRBD1 CASSQDLLLAGGYEQYF TGCGCCAGCAGCCAAGATCTACTGCTGGCAGGGGGCTACGAGCAGTACTTC
TRBJ2-1 - TRBV12-3/TRBV12-4 TRBD1 CASSPGQGGDEQFF TGTGCCAGCAGTCCGGGACAGGGAGGCGACGAGCAGTTCTTC
TRBJ1-2 few TRBV20-1 TRBD1 CSARRPTGEGDSYTF TGCAGTGCTAGAAGGCCGACAGGGGAGGGAGATAGCTACACCTTC
TRBJ2-5 few TRBV7-2 TRBD2 CASSLVAGGVETQYF TGTGCCAGCAGCTTAGTGGCGGGGGGCGTTGAGACCCAGTACTTC
TRBJ1-1 - TRBV10-3 - CAISKGGGNTEAFF TGTGCCATCAGTAAGGGAGGGGGGAACACTGAAGCTTTCTTT
TRBJ2-5 many TRBV10-3 - CATREGSQETQYF TGTGCCACCCGTGAGGGGTCACAAGAGACCCAGTACTTC
TRBJ2-3 - TRBV7-9 - CASSPQGQTSTDTQYF TGTGCCAGCAGCCCACAGGGACAAACTAGCACAGATACGCAGTATTTT
TRBJ2-7 - TRBV27 TRBD2 CASSLTPGLLAGAYEQYF TGTGCCAGCAGTTTAACTCCCGGATTACTAGCGGGGGCCTACGAGCAGTACTTC
TRBJ2-3 - TRBV28 TRBD2 CASESPLAGLPDTRYF TGTGCCAGCGAATCCCCTCTAGCGGGGCTTCCAGATACGCGGTATTTT
TRBJ2-3 - TRBV7-8 - CASSSKRTAAQVTDTQYF TGTGCCAGCAGCTCAAAAAGGACTGCGGCCCAGGTCACAGATACGCAGTATTTT
TRBJ2-7 - TRBV6-2/TRBV6-3 TRBD1 CASSYRPSWSGQGAKAYEQYF TGTGCCAGCAGTTACCGGCCCTCCTGGTCGGGACAGGGGGCCAAAGCCTACGAGCAGTACTTC
TRBJ2-6 many TRBV29-1 TRBD1 CSVADRAGANVLTF TGCAGCGTCGCGGACAGGGCGGGGGCCAACGTCCTGACTTTC
TRBJ1-5 - TRBV6-2/TRBV6-3 TRBD1 CASRRDRASNQPQHF TGTGCCAGCAGACGGGACAGGGCGAGCAATCAGCCCCAGCATTTT
TRBJ2-3 - TRBV20-1 - CSAEYVVADTQDF TGCAGTGCCGAGTATGTGGTGGCAGATACGCAGGATTTT
TRBJ2-1 - TRBV20-1 TRBD2 CSFLAGGAGNEQFF TGCAGTTTTTTAGCGGGGGGGGCGGGAAATGAGCAGTTCTTC
TRBJ1-4 few TRBV12-3/TRBV12-4 TRBD1 CASSLVWTGERKLFF TGTGCCAGCAGCCTGGTATGGACAGGGGAGCGAAAACTGTTTTTT
TRBJ2-5 - TRBV28 TRBD2 CASNLSGGSNNEQYF TGTGCCAGCAATCTTAGCGGGGGGTCCAACAATGAGCAGTACTTC
TRBJ2-1 - TRBV7-2 TRBD1 CASSPNRGYNEQFF TGTGCCAGCAGCCCAAACAGGGGCTACAATGAGCAGTTCTTC
TRBJ2-1 - TRBV4-3 - CASSQVARGVYNEQFF TGCGCCAGCAGCCAAGTGGCCAGGGGCGTCTACAATGAGCAGTTCTTC
TRBJ1-2 few TRBV20-1 - CSARDSGVGYGYTF TGCAGTGCTAGAGATAGCGGGGTCGGGTATGGCTACACCTTC
TRBJ2-7 - TRBV6-2/TRBV6-3 - CASSLGQSGEQYF TGTGCCAGCAGTTTGGGACAAAGTGGCGAGCAGTACTTC
TRBJ1-2 few TRBV28 - CASRDLYGYTF TGTGCCAGCCGAGACCTCTATGGCTACACCTTC
TRBJ1-2 few TRBV7-2 - CASSGGDGYTF TGTGCCAGCAGCGGAGGGGATGGCTACACCTTC
TRBJ1-2 - TRBV5-5 TRBD1 CASSWGQGSYGYTF TGTGCCAGCAGCTGGGGACAGGGCTCGTATGGCTACACCTTC
TRBJ1-4 - TRBV5-1 - CASSVETTNEKLFF TGCGCCAGCAGCGTGGAAACAACTAATGAAAAACTGTTTTTT
TRBJ2-3 few TRBV30 TRBD2 CAQSAGVNTQYF TGTGCCCAATCAGCGGGGGTAAATACGCAGTATTTT
TRBJ1-4 few TRBV5-8 - CASNFQTATTNEKLFF TGTGCCAGCAACTTCCAAACAGCCACAACTAATGAAAAACTGTTTTTT
TRBJ1-2 - TRBV7-2 TRBD1 CASRGDSASANYGYTF TGTGCCAGCAGAGGGGACAGCGCCTCTGCTAACTATGGCTACACCTTC
TRBJ2-7 once TRBV11-2 - CASSLTRDRVYEQYF TGTGCCAGCAGCTTAACTCGGGACCGGGTCTACGAGCAGTACTTC
TRBJ2-5 - TRBV28 TRBD1 CASSQGTGERETQYF TGTGCCAGCAGCCAAGGGACAGGGGAGCGGGAGACCCAGTACTTC
TRBJ2-7 - TRBV27 TRBD1 CASRGDRAPPYEQYF TGTGCCAGCAGGGGGGACAGGGCCCCACCCTACGAGCAGTACTTC
TRBJ2-3 few TRBV6-1 TRBD2 CASSGSGGYTDTQYF TGTGCCAGCAGTGGGAGCGGGGGCTACACAGATACGCAGTATTTT
TRBJ2-6 - TRBV10-3 TRBD1 CAISEGARQANVLTF TGTGCCATCAGCGAGGGGGCCCGGCAGGCCAACGTCCTGACTTTC
TRBJ2-1 - TRBV20-1 - CSASDRTKRTYNEQFF TGCAGTGCTAGTGACCGGACTAAGCGAACCTACAATGAGCAGTTCTTC
TRBJ2-7 few TRBV5-5 - CASSLADGGPEQYF TGTGCCAGCAGCTTGGCCGATGGGGGGCCCGAGCAGTACTTC
TRBJ1-2 - TRBV19 - CASSSPLPPYGYTF TGTGCCAGTAGTAGCCCTCTCCCCCCCTATGGCTACACCTTC
TRBJ1-4 once TRBV2 - CASSPQGEYNEKLFF TGTGCCAGCAGCCCACAGGGAGAATACAATGAAAAACTGTTTTTT
TRBJ2-5 - TRBV7-2 TRBD2 CASSSRGGFEQYF TGTGCCAGCAGCAGCCGGGGGGGGTTCGAGCAGTACTTT
TRBJ1-1 - TRBV7-2 - CASSLEHRNTEAFF TGTGCCAGCAGCTTAGAACATAGGAACACTGAAGCTTTCTTT
TRBJ1-1 - TRBV2 - CASTEGEGTEAFF TGTGCCAGCACTGAGGGTGAGGGCACTGAAGCTTTCTTT
TRBJ2-5 - TRBV7-9 - CASSALPPRVQETQYF TGTGCCAGCAGCGCCCTACCACCCAGGGTCCAAGAGACCCAGTACTTC
TRBJ1-5 - TRBV4-3 - CASSQEHSSNQPQHF TGCGCCAGCAGCCAAGAACACAGTAGCAATCAGCCCCAGCATTTT
TRBJ2-7 - TRBV3-1 TRBD1 CASNPQAPPGTAYEQYF TGTGCCAGCAACCCTCAAGCCCCCCCGGGGACAGCCTACGAGCAGTACTTC
TRBJ2-1 - TRBV7-2 - CASSVASVNEQFF TGTGCCAGCAGCGTAGCTAGCGTCAATGAGCAGTTCTTC